This paragraph covers one T cell receptor beta chain sequence. Its antigen target is currently unknown. No much larger clone is present one base from it, and per-base qualities are unavailable. Library preparation employed the immunoSEQ multiplex PCR assay. Each sample had some 10^5 TCR templates assayed by the deep sequencing platform. Genomic DNA extracted from sorted T cells was the material used for TCRbeta CDR3 sequencing. As for the original processing: The R programming language was used for the clonal analysis of the TCRbeta CDR3 data. Alloreactive CD4+ and CD8+ clones were defined by comparing unstimulated samples with post-reaction CFSE-low samples. Alloreactive CD4+ clones were assigned to regulatory or non-regulatory origin by matching sequences to sorted unstimulated Treg and non-Treg repertoires. TCRdb limited this immuneACCESS table to in-frame rearrangements with V and J called. A share of clones is missing; checked studies link under half to unresolved V genes, and the rest is unexplained. V, J and clone size were drawn from that table, and D and trimming were deduced from the DNA. The sample has about 50,000 clones on record, about 90% of them singletons. The top ten hold 0.35% of the sample.

The data originate from a study of siplizumab effects on memory and regulatory T cells (dated by TCRdb to between 2019 and 2020). Context from the whole study: The effect of the anti-CD2 antibody siplizumab on alloreactive T-cell subsets was examined in allogeneic mixed lymphocyte reactions constructed from human PBMCs.

Including cysteine and phenylalanine, the CDR3 has 15 amino acids. The sequence is cut down to CDR3 DNA, 45 bases in frame from base 1. The germline V gene provides CDR1 SNHLY and CDR2 FYNNEI. V was cut back by 0 bases and J by 2 bases, leaving a gap of 11 bases between them. Broader findings and caveats from the paper: Whether proliferating Tregs from siplizumab cultures were suppressive was not functionally confirmed. Roughly 75-96% of proliferating CD4+ or CD8+ clones could not be assigned a naive or memory phenotype. Siplizumab significantly reduced the cumulative frequency of alloreactive sequences traceable to unstimulated CD4+ memory T cells. Unstimulated naive T cells appeared to be more diverse than memory T cells, and naive cells seemed to make a substantial contribution to the alloresponse. Because sequences at frequencies below about 10^-5 were poorly captured, only a minor fraction of alloreactive clones could be mapped back to unstimulated subsets. In reactions with siplizumab, an average of approximately 69% of mappable alloreactive CD4+ clones were Treg-derived, compared with roughly 27% in control reactions.

In three donor pairs, further sequencing was done on unstimulated CD8+ naive, CD4+ memory, CD8+ TEMRA, CD4+ naive and CD8+ effector memory subsets. Sorted unstimulated T cells, along with proliferating T cells recovered from mixed lymphocyte reactions, underwent TCRbeta CDR3 sequencing. Fresh whole blood from fewer than 11 HLA-typed healthy donors was used to isolate PBMCs. The rearranged segments are TRBV2 and TRBJ2-7, with the D gene call left open. Sequencing input: naive CD8+ T cells sorted from blood. The cell subset or site tag for this specimen amounts to: unstimulated naive T cells. The clonotype originates from a human donor in good health. In nucleotide form, the sequence is TGTGCCAGCAGTGAAGCAGTCCTGAATACCTACGAGCAGTACTTC. It is translated as CASSEAVLNTYEQYF. With the portions outside the CDR3 filled from the reference TRBV2 and TRBJ2-7 genes, the complete variable region becomes EPEVTQTPSHQVTQMGQEVILRCVPISNHLYFYWYRQILGQKVEFLVSFYNNEISEKSEIFDDQFSVERPDGSNFTLKIRSTKLEDSAMYFCASSEAVLNTYEQYFGPGTRLTVT.